The 11 T cell receptor beta chains in this list originate from one sample, sequenced in a study of blood T cell repertoires in COVID-19. The table came from immunoSEQ multiplex PCR; TCRdb's copy has only in-frame clones and leaves some out. The sample lists tens of thousands of clones; roughly 90% were seen once. Sequencing was carried out using peripheral blood. The receptors originated from a human donor in a cohort sampled during active COVID-19.

This clone was seen only once. The chain combines TRBV4-1 with TRBJ2-1, with D perhaps matching TRBD1 (6 bases). Per the germline V gene, CDR1 is MGHRA and CDR2 is YSYEKL. The length of the CDR3 is 15 residues. V was shortened by 2 bases and J by 1 base, with 9 bases between the two germline ends. Written as DNA, the CDR3 is TGCGCCAGCAGCCAAAAGGACAGTTCCTACAATGAGCAGTTCTTC. Translating gives CASSQKDSSYNEQFF.

The V and J genes are TRBV11-2 and TRBJ2-1; D not certain. V dropped 2 bases and J dropped 5 bases, with 10 bases sitting between them. CDR1 and CDR2 (germline): SGHAT, FQNNGV. This CDR3 is built from 14 residues. The CDR3 coding sequence is TGTGCCAGCAGCTTAACACCCATCAACAATGAGCAGTTCTTC. Its protein is CASSLTPINNEQFF.

The chain links TRBV10-1 to TRBJ1-1; D is ambiguous. Trimming took off 4 bases at V and 11 bases at J, with 26 bases between the two ends. From germline, CDR1 is WNHNN and CDR2 SYGVQD (reference sequence). CDR3 length: 16 residues. CDR3 residues: CASSGPRYLGDPGAFF. CDR3 nucleotides: TGCGCCAGCAGTGGGCCTAGGTACCTCGGGGATCCGGGGGCTTTCTTT.

J is TRBJ2-1 and V is TRBV6-5; the D is unclear. Germline V gene sequence: CDR1 MNHEY, CDR2 SVGAGI. V lost 6 bases to trimming and J lost 4 bases, with 13 bases between them. This CDR3 region has 14 residues. CDR3 nucleotide sequence: TGTGCCAGCAGAACCCGAAACCTATACAATGAGCAGTTCTTC. Translation gives CASRTRNLYNEQFF.

The chain joins TRBV19 to TRBJ1-2; perhaps TRBD1 as D (5 bases). The ends were cut back, 5 bases at V and 2 bases at J, with 9 bases in the middle. The CDR3 length is 13 residues. Germline V lookup: CDR1 LNHDA, CDR2 SQIVND (reference sequence). CDR3 protein: CASSEGANYGYTF. The CDR3 bases are TGTGCCAGTAGTGAAGGGGCCAACTATGGCTACACCTTC. Complete variable domain (other parts from reference TRBV19 and TRBJ1-2): DGGITQSPKYLFRKEGQNVTLSCEQNLNHDAMYWYRQDPGQGLRLIYYSQIVNDFQKGDIAEGYSVSREKKESFPLTVTSAQKNPTAFYLCASSEGANYGYTFGSGTRLTVV.

This sequence joins TRBV4-3 and TRBJ2-3; D gene uncertain. Trimming cost V 1 base and J 1 base, with 6 bases left between them. In germline, CDR1 is LGHNA, CDR2 YSLEER. CDR3 size: 14 residues. CDR3 region: CASSQGLGTDTQYF. CDR3 nucleotides: TGCGCCAGCAGCCAAGGGCTAGGCACAGATACGCAGTATTTT.

V is TRBV6-5 and J is TRBJ1-2; possibly TRBD1 for D (5 bases). In germline, CDR1 is MNHEY, CDR2 SVGAGI. The CDR3 totals 14 residues. V shed 6 bases and J shed 2 bases, with 13 bases lying between them. The CDR3 region has the DNA TGTGCCAGCAGAACAACAGGAACCAACTATGGCTACACCTTC. It translates to CASRTTGTNYGYTF.

The genes are TRBV4-1 and TRBJ2-7; 7 bases align to TRBD2. This CDR3 spans 17 amino acids. J gave up 4 bases and V 0 bases, and 12 bases lay outside the gene matches. The germline V gene has CDR1 MGHRA and CDR2 YSYEKL. CDR3 bases: TGCGCCAGCAGCCAAGATCGGGAGGACCCGGGGGTTTACGAGCAGTACTTC. Translating gives CASSQDREDPGVYEQYF.

The chain carries TRBV5-4 and TRBJ2-3; 8 nucleotides line up with TRBD1. The CDR3 runs 13 residues. Unmatched junction bases numbered 6, after V lost 5 bases and J lost 7 bases. Germline V CDR1 and CDR2: SGHNT, YYREEE (reference sequence). CDR3 nucleotide sequence: TGTGCCAGCAGGATGACAGGGGCAAATACGCAGTATTTT. This translates into CASRMTGANTQYF.

The chain recombines TRBV19 with TRBJ2-7, with a weak D call TRBD1 (5 bases). Trimming took off 5 bases at V and 0 bases at J, with 14 bases between the two ends. This CDR3 spans 15 amino acids. Germline lookup yields CDR1 LNHDA and CDR2 SQIVND (reference sequence). The CDR3 nucleotides are TGTGCCAGTAGTTTAACTTCAGGGTCCTCCTACGAGCAGTACTTC. Its protein is CASSLTSGSSYEQYF.

This chain connects TRBV27 to TRBJ2-1; TRBD2 aligns across 9 bases. Germline CDR1 and CDR2: MNHEY and SMNVEV (reference sequence). The CDR3 loop spans 17 amino acids. The V gene end was trimmed by 6 bases and the J gene end by 7 bases; junction bases not matched to a gene: 16. CDR3 sequence (DNA): TGTGCCAGCAGCTCCCTAGTTGCGGGAGGGCCAGCAAATGAGCAGTTCTTC. It translates to CASSSLVAGGPANEQFF.